The source of this T cell receptor (beta chain) is a study of blood T cell repertoires in COVID-19. Study-wide background: Material from acute and convalescent COVID-19 was sourced from the United States, Italy and Spain.

Everyone who took part was 18 to 89 years old, and they came from 24 US areas. For recovered donors of Cohort 3, there were two negative PCRs, clearance, or symptom resolution. CDR1 and CDR2 from the germline V gene are LGHDT and YNNKEL (reference sequence). V lost 0 bases to trimming and J lost 7 bases, with 10 bases between them. The CDR3 runs 14 residues. Here immunoSEQ multiplex PCR was the method, and the copy in TCRdb shows in-frame clones only, minus some. Among fewer than 200,000 clones, 70% to 90% were seen once, and the ten largest hold 4% to 4.5%. V gene TRBV3-1 (or the pseudogene TRBV3-2) combines with J gene TRBJ1-5; D call uncertain. The sequence derives from a woman aged 45 to 65 who had recovered from COVID-19. Sequencing was carried out using PBMCs or T cells enriched from blood (not recorded which). The CDR3 DNA sequence: TGTGCCAGCAGCCAAGAGTCGTCGGGGCAGCCCCAGCATTTT. This translates into CASSQESSGQPQHF.